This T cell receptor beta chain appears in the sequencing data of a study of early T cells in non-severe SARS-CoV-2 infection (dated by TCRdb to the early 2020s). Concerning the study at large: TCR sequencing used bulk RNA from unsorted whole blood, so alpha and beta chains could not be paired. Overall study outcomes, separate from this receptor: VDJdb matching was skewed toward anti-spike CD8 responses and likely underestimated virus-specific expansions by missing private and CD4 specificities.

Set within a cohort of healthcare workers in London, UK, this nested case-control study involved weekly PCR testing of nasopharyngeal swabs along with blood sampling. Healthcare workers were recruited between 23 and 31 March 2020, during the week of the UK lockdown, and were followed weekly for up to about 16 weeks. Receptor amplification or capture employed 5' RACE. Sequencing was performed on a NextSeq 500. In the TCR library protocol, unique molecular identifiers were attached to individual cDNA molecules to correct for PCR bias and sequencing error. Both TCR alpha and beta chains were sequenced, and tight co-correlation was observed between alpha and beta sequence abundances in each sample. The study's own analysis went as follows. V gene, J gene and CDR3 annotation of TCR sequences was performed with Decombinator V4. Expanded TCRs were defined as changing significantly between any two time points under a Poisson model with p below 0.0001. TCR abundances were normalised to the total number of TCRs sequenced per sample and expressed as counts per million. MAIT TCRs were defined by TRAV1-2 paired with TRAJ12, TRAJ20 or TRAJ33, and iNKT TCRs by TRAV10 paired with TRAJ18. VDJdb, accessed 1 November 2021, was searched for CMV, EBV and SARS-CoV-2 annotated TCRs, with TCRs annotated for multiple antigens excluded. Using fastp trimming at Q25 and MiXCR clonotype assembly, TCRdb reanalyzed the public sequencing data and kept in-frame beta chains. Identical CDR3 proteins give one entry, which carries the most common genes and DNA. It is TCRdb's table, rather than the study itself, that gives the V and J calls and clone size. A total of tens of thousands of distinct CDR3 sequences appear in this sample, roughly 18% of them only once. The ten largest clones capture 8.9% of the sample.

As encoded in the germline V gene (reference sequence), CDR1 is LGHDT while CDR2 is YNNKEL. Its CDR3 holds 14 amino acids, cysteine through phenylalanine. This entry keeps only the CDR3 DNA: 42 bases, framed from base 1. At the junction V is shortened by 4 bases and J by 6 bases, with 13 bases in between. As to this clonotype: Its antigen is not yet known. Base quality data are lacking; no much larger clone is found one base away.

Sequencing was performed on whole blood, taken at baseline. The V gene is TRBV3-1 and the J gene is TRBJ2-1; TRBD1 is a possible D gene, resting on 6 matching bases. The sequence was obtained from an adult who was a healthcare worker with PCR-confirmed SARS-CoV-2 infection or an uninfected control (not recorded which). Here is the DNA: TGTGCCAGCAGCCCATTAACAGGGTCCAATGAGCAGTTCTTC. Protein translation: CASSPLTGSNEQFF.